This T cell receptor (beta chain) was identified in a study of regulatory T cells in long-lasting Graves disease. For TCR beta, libraries came from iRepertoire HTBI primers and Arm-PCR of CDR3 regions. TCRdb itself ran the multiplex PCR reads through MiXCR, one entry per CDR3 protein. The repertoire holds fewer than 550,000 distinct CDR3 sequences, with less than 20% as singletons. This clonotype has ten or more counts. The V gene's germline CDR1 is SGHRS and CDR2 YFSETQ. The CDR3 is 14 amino acids. Trimming cost V 5 bases and J 2 bases; bases outside gene matches: 6. As to time point: newly diagnosed GD, antithyroid drugs for less than 3 months. The TCR library was prepared using RNA isolated from PBMCs. An endocrinology unit in Xi'an, China, supplied the patients. This sample was shared with a second study, whose subject was T cells in Graves' hyperthyroidism and ophthalmopathy.

The sample here was peripheral blood mononuclear cells (PBMCs), taken at new diagnosis, from a patient treated with antithyroid drugs. The sequence was obtained from a woman aged 18 to 35 with Graves disease. V usage is TRBV5-1 and J usage is TRBJ2-5, with 7 nucleotides matching TRBD1. CDR3 sequence reads: CASSPDRRQETQYF. The CDR3 coding sequence is TGCGCCAGCAGTCCGGACAGGCGGCAAGAGACCCAGTACTTC.